These 3 T cell receptor beta chains were all obtained from the same sample, sequenced in a study of CD8+ T cells in alopecia areata listed by TCRdb under 2018. Library preparation was by the immunoSEQ multiplex PCR assay. RNA was extracted from all samples and reverse transcribed into cDNA as template for TCR sequencing. Held by TCRdb, this immuneACCESS table contains in-frame sequences only and omits some clones. Under half of the omission traces to an unresolved V gene where checked; the cause of the rest is unknown. This sample is represented by 90,000 to 130,000 clones, with no singletons among them. The ten largest account for 15% to 20% of the sample. The sequencing sample was made of lesional skin. The origin of the receptors is a C3H/HeJ mouse with alopecia areata. In terms of MHC, this strain is H2-k.

Only a few counts were recorded for this clone. The listed genes are named as in mouse. The read is 4 residues too short to cover the CDR3 end, so that end is filled in from the germline J gene. V usage is TRBV13-3 and J usage is TRBJ1-4, with a tentative D call TRBD1 (6 bases). Trimming shortened V by 5 bases and J by 0 bases, and 11 bases separated the two germline ends. CDR3 size: 15 residues. CDR1 NNHDY and CDR2 SYVADS come from the germline V gene. This CDR3 is CASSAGQFSNERLFF. CDR3 DNA (partial): TGTGCCAGCAGCGCCGGACAGTTTTCCAACGAA. Looking up the rest from reference TRBV13-3 and TRBJ1-4 gives the full variable domain: EAAVTQSPRSKVAVTGGKVTLSCHQTNNHDYMYWYRQDTGHGLRLIHYSYVADSTEKGDIPDGYKASRPSQENFSLILELASLSQTAVYFCASSAGQFSNERLFFGHGTKLSVL.

About this clone itself: The gene names given are mouse names. The read stops 4 residues short of the end of the CDR3; the missing end is completed from the germline J gene. The rearrangement uses TRBV13-2 and TRBJ1-2; 7 bases are shared with TRBD1. This CDR3 is built from 14 residues. With V trimmed by 2 bases and J by 1 base, 2 bases remained unmatched. CDR1 NNHNN and CDR2 SYGAGS come from the germline V gene (reference sequence). The CDR3 bases that were read are TGTGCCAGCGGTGACCGGGACAGAAACTCC. It translates to CASGDRDRNS. The full-length CDR3 reads as CASGDRDRNSDYTF.

This clone was seen only a few times. Gene labels here are mouse ones. The read halts 4 residues ahead of the CDR3 end, with the missing end drawn from the germline J gene. This chain uses TRBV13-3 with TRBJ1-4, with TRBD1 matching 9 bases. The CDR3 has 15 residues. In germline, CDR1 is NNHDY, CDR2 SYVADS. CDR3 DNA, as far as it was read: TGTGCCAGCAGAGACCGGGACAGGGTCGGCGAA. Translation: CASRDRDRVGE. The CDR3 as a whole reads CASRDRDRVGERLFF.